Listed below are T cell receptor beta chains from one sample, sequenced in a study of blood T cells in healthy people across ages. A single record per CDR3 protein comes from TCRdb applying MiXCR to the 5' RACE reads. The profile shows 1.5 million to 1.8 million distinct CDR3 sequences, approximately 43% of them singletons. The material sequenced was blood. The receptors here all came from a young woman in good health. Both conserved end residues are part of each CDR3. Each record gives: CDR3 protein, CDR3 DNA, D gene, V gene, J gene, clone size. A D gene is named only where the DNA matches it firmly. Size values are once, few and many counts, or a class for expanded clones, and some rows have none.

CDR3aa: CSARDRAHDYGYTF
CDR3nt: TGCAGTGCTAGAGATAGGGCCCACGACTATGGCTACACCTTC
d_gene: -
v_gene: TRBV20-1
j_gene: TRBJ1-2
abundance: -

CDR3aa: CAITTPGLRADEQYF
CDR3nt: TGTGCCATCACCACGCCGGGTTTAAGAGCCGACGAGCAGTACTTC
d_gene: -
v_gene: TRBV28
j_gene: TRBJ2-7
abundance: few

CDR3aa: CASSTTSESINEQFF
CDR3nt: TGTGCCAGCAGCACGACTAGCGAAAGTATCAATGAGCAGTTCTTC
d_gene: TRBD2
v_gene: TRBV7-9
j_gene: TRBJ2-1
abundance: -

CDR3aa: CASSRQLGTFSYEQYF
CDR3nt: TGTGCCAGCAGTCGCCAATTGGGGACATTCTCCTACGAGCAGTACTTC
d_gene: -
v_gene: TRBV27
j_gene: TRBJ2-7
abundance: few

CDR3aa: CASSNPESPYEQYF
CDR3nt: TGTGCCAGCAGCAACCCCGAATCCCCGTACGAGCAGTACTTC
d_gene: -
v_gene: TRBV28
j_gene: TRBJ2-7
abundance: few

CDR3aa: CAWSVEGRGHQPQHF
CDR3nt: TGTGCCTGGAGTGTAGAGGGACGAGGCCATCAGCCCCAGCATTTT
d_gene: -
v_gene: TRBV30
j_gene: TRBJ1-5
abundance: once

CDR3aa: CASSIDGQGGTDTQYF
CDR3nt: TGTGCCAGTAGTATAGATGGGCAGGGAGGCACAGATACGCAGTATTTT
d_gene: -
v_gene: TRBV19
j_gene: TRBJ2-3
abundance: -

CDR3aa: CASSGTGGIETQYF
CDR3nt: TGTGCCAGCAGCGGCACAGGGGGGATAGAGACCCAGTACTTC
d_gene: TRBD1
v_gene: TRBV28
j_gene: TRBJ2-5
abundance: once

CDR3aa: CASNQGAGTYEQYF
CDR3nt: TGTGCCAGCAACCAGGGGGCCGGTACCTACGAGCAGTACTTC
d_gene: TRBD1
v_gene: TRBV7-2
j_gene: TRBJ2-7
abundance: -

CDR3aa: CASSRDRVRDNEQYF
CDR3nt: TGTGCCAGCAGTCGCGACAGGGTCCGTGACAATGAGCAGTACTTC
d_gene: TRBD1
v_gene: TRBV7-2
j_gene: TRBJ2-5
abundance: -

CDR3aa: CASSLSGAQPSYEQYF
CDR3nt: TGTGCCAGCAGTTTATCTGGGGCGCAGCCCTCCTACGAGCAGTACTTC
d_gene: -
v_gene: TRBV27
j_gene: TRBJ2-7
abundance: many

CDR3aa: CASSFVLAGDNEQFF
CDR3nt: TGTGCCAGCAGTTTCGTGCTAGCGGGGGACAATGAGCAGTTCTTC
d_gene: TRBD2
v_gene: TRBV27
j_gene: TRBJ2-1
abundance: -

CDR3aa: CSVQGDGDEKLFF
CDR3nt: TGCAGTGTACAGGGGGATGGAGATGAAAAACTGTTTTTT
d_gene: TRBD1
v_gene: TRBV20-1
j_gene: TRBJ1-4
abundance: -

CDR3aa: CASSGTVSSGYTF
CDR3nt: TGTGCCAGCAGTGGGACAGTGTCGAGTGGCTACACCTTC
d_gene: -
v_gene: TRBV2
j_gene: TRBJ1-2
abundance: -

CDR3aa: CASSEGQGWPGELFF
CDR3nt: TGTGCCAGCAGTGAGGGACAAGGTTGGCCCGGGGAGCTGTTTTTT
d_gene: -
v_gene: TRBV2
j_gene: TRBJ2-2
abundance: -

CDR3aa: CSVETGDLNTEAFF
CDR3nt: TGCAGCGTTGAAACAGGGGATTTGAACACTGAAGCTTTCTTT
d_gene: TRBD1
v_gene: TRBV29-1
j_gene: TRBJ1-1
abundance: few

CDR3aa: CASSLVGLAGDTDTQYF
CDR3nt: TGTGCCAGCAGTTTAGTGGGACTAGCGGGAGACACAGATACGCAGTATTTT
d_gene: TRBD2
v_gene: TRBV12-3/TRBV12-4
j_gene: TRBJ2-3
abundance: -